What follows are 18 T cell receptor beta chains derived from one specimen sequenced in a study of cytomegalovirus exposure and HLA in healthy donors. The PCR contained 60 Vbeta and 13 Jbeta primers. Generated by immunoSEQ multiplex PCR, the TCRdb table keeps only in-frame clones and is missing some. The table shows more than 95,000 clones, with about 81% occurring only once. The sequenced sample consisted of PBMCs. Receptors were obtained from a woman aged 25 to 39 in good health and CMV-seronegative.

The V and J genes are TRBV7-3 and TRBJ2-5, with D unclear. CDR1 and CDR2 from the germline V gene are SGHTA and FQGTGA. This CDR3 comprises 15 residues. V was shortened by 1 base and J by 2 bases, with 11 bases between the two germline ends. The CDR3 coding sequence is TGTGCCAGCAGCTTAAGGGCCCGTCCTCAAGAGACCCAGTACTTC. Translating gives CASSLRARPQETQYF.

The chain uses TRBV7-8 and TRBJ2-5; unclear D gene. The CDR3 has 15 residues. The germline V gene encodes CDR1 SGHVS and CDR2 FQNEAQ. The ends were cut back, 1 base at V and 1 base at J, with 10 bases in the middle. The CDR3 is CASSLERLVQETQYF. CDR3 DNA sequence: TGTGCCAGCAGCTTAGAGAGGCTAGTCCAAGAGACCCAGTACTTC.

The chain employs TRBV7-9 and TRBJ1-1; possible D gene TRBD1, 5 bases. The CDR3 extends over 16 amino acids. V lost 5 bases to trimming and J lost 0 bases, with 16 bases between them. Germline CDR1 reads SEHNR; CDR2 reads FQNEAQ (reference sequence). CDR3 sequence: CASSPPGRALNTEAFF. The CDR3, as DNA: TGTGCCAGCAGCCCCCCAGGGAGGGCCCTGAACACTGAAGCTTTCTTT.

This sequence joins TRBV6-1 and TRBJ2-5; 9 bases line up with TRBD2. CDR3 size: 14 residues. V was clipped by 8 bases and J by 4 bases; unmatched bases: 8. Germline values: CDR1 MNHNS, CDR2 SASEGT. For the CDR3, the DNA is TGTGCCAGCTCCTTACAACTAGCGGGAGAGACCCAGTACTTC. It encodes CASSLQLAGETQYF.

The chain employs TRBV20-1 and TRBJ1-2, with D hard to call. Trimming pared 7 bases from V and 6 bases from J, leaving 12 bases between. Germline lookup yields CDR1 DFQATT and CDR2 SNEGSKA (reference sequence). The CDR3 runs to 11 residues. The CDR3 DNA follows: TGCAGTGTCCCCAGCGAGGATGGCTACACCTTC. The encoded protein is CSVPSEDGYTF.

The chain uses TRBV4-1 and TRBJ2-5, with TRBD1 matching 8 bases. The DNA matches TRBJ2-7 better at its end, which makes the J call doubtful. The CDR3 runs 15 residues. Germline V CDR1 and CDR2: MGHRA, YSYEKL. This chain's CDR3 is CASSQGQGAQYEQYF. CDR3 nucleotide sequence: TGCGCCAGCAGCCAAGGCCAGGGGGCCCAGTACGAGCAGTACTTC.

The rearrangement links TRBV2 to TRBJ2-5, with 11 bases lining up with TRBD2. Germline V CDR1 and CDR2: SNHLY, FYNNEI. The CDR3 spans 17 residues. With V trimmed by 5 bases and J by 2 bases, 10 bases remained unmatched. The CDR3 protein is CASSTLAGGDTQETQYF. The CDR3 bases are TGTGCCAGCAGTACTCTAGCGGGGGGAGACACTCAAGAGACCCAGTACTTC.

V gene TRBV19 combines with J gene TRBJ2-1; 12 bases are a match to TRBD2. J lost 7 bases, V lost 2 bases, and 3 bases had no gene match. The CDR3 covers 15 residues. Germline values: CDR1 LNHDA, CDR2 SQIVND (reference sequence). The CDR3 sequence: CASSIKTSGRNEQFF. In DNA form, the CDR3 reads TGTGCCAGTAGTATAAAGACTAGCGGGAGAAATGAGCAGTTCTTC.

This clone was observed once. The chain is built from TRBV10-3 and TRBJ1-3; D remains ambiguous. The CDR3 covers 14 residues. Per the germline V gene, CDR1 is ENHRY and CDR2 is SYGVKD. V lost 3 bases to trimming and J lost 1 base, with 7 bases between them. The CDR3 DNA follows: TGTGCCATCAGTGAAGCGAAATCTGGAAACACCATATATTTT. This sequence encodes CAISEAKSGNTIYF.

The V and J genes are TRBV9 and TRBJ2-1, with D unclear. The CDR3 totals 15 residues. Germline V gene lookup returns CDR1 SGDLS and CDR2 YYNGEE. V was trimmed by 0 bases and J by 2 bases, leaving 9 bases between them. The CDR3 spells CASSVDSYAYNEQFF. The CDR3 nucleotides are TGTGCCAGCAGCGTAGATTCCTACGCCTACAATGAGCAGTTCTTC.

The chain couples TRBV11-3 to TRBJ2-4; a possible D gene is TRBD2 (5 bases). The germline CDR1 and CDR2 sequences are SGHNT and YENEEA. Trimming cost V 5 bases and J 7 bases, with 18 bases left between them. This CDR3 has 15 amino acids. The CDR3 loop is CASSDGPGGGNIQYF. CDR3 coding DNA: TGTGCCAGCAGCGACGGCCCCGGAGGCGGGAACATTCAGTACTTC.

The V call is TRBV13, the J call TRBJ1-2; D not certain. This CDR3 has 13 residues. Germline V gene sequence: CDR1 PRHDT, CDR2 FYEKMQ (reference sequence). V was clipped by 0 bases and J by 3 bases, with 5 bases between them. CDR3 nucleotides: TGTGCCAGCAGCTTAGGCCCCTACTATGGCTACACCTTC. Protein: CASSLGPYYGYTF.

The CDR3 DNA sequence: TGCGCCAGCAGCCAAGCGGGGACTTCCCAACTCGGCGGCTACACCTTC. Encoded protein: CASSQAGTSQLGGYTF. The rearrangement joins TRBV4-1 to TRBJ1-2; maybe TRBD1 (5 bases). CDR3 length equals 16 residues. The V gene lost 1 base and the J gene lost 8 bases, with 20 bases spanning the gap. The germline V gene encodes CDR1 MGHRA and CDR2 YSYEKL.

CDR3 DNA: TGTGCCAGCAGGACAGGGCATTATAGCAATCAGCCCCAGCATTTT. Translating gives CASRTGHYSNQPQHF. The rearrangement links TRBV19 to TRBJ1-5; 8 nucleotides agree with TRBD1. Germline V lookup: CDR1 LNHDA, CDR2 SQIVND (reference sequence). The V and J ends lost 9 bases and 0 bases, in that order; junction bases with no gene match: 7. The CDR3 is 15 residues long.

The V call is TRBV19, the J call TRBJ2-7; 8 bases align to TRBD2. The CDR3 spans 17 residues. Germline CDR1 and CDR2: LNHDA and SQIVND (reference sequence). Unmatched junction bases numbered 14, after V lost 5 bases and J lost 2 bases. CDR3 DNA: TGTGCCAGTAGTGGGTGGCCTAGCGGGTTGGAGACCTACGAGCAGTACTTC. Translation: CASSGWPSGLETYEQYF.

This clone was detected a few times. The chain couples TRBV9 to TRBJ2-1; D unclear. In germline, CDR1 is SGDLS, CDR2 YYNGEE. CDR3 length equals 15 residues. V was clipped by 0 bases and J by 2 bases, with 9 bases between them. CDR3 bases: TGTGCCAGCAGCGTAGGCTATGCCACCTACAATGAGCAGTTCTTC. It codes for CASSVGYATYNEQFF.

CDR3 residues: CASSPTGGGNQPQHF. As DNA, the CDR3 is TGTGCCAGCAGCCCTACAGGGGGCGGCAATCAGCCCCAGCATTTT. The gene calls are TRBV9 and TRBJ1-5, with 9 bases identical to TRBD1. Germline-derived CDR1 and CDR2 are SGDLS and YYNGEE. The trim removed 4 bases at V and 2 bases at J, leaving 4 bases unmatched. The CDR3 extends over 15 amino acids.

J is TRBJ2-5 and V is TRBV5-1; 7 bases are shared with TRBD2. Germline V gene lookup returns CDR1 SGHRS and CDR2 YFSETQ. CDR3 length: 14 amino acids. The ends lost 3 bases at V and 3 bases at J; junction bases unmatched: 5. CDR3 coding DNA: TGCGCCAGCAGCTCCGCGGGGGTCAAAGAGACCCAGTACTTC. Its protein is CASSSAGVKETQYF.